This is a list of T cell receptor beta chains from one sample in a study of CD8 T cells in Susac syndrome. TCRdb used MiXCR to reprocess the immunoSEQ multiplex PCR reads, holding one entry per CDR3 protein. Of 170,000 or so distinct CDR3 sequences listed, about 95% are singletons. The source material was CD4+ T cells from PBMCs. The receptors come from a human donor with Susac syndrome. CDR3s include the opening cysteine and the closing phenylalanine or tryptophan. A D gene is named only where the DNA matches it firmly. A clone size is listed for some rows: how often the clone was seen (once, few, many), or a class if it is expanded.

TRBV10-3,-,TRBJ2-3,-,CAISDGLSWSTDTQYF,TGTGCCATCAGTGACGGGTTGTCGTGGAGCACAGATACGCAGTATTTT
TRBV7-6,-,TRBJ2-1,few,CASSLDTQDEQFF,TGTGCCAGCAGCTTGGACACTCAGGATGAGCAGTTCTTC
TRBV7-2,-,TRBJ1-1,-,CASSFDRWDSWDTEAFF,TGTGCCAGCAGCTTCGATCGCTGGGACTCCTGGGACACTGAAGCTTTCTTT
TRBV5-3,-,TRBJ1-4,once,CARSSTNPNPEKLFF,TGTGCCAGAAGCTCAACCAATCCGAACCCCGAAAAACTGTTTTTT
TRBV19,TRBD2,TRBJ2-3,-,CASSIAGGSTDTQYF,TGTGCCAGTAGCATAGCGGGAGGGAGCACAGATACGCAGTATTTT
TRBV6-2/TRBV6-3,-,TRBJ1-5,-,CASSSRVNQPQHF,TGTGCCAGCAGCTCACGAGTCAATCAGCCCCAGCATTTT
TRBV9,-,TRBJ2-6,-,CASSVGDPGHSGANVLTF,TGTGCCAGCAGCGTAGGGGACCCCGGTCACTCTGGGGCCAACGTCCTGACTTTC
TRBV7-8,-,TRBJ2-1,-,CAIGLFHEQFF,TGTGCCATCGGCCTGTTCCATGAGCAGTTCTTC
TRBV2,-,TRBJ1-3,-,CASSDLVSGNTIYF,TGTGCCAGCAGTGATTTGGTCTCTGGAAACACCATATATTTT
TRBV6-1,TRBD2,TRBJ2-1,-,CASSEVSGAYNEQFF,TGTGCCAGCAGTGAAGTGAGCGGGGCCTACAATGAGCAGTTCTTC
TRBV20-1,-,TRBJ1-1,-,CSASPWSTEAFF,TGCAGTGCTAGCCCCTGGTCCACTGAAGCTTTCTTT
TRBV5-6,-,TRBJ1-2,-,CASSPGYGYTF,TGTGCCAGCAGCCCGGGCTATGGCTACACCTTC
TRBV6-5,-,TRBJ1-6,-,CASSYSRGRGSPLHF,TGTGCCAGCAGTTACTCGCGTGGAAGGGGTTCACCCCTCCACTTT
TRBV11-2,TRBD1,TRBJ1-1,-,CASSLDRGTGGLLNTEAFF,TGTGCCAGCAGCTTAGACAGAGGGACAGGCGGTCTCCTGAACACTGAAGCTTTCTTT
TRBV7-2,-,TRBJ2-2,-,CASSSARTGELFF,TGTGCCAGCAGTTCCGCTAGGACCGGGGAGCTGTTTTTT
TRBV7-2,TRBD1,TRBJ1-2,-,CASSSGGQGRYGYTF,TGTGCCAGCAGCTCCGGTGGACAGGGGCGCTATGGCTACACCTTC
TRBV30,-,TRBJ2-7,-,CAWSDRQGGEQYF,TGTGCCTGGAGTGACCGACAGGGAGGCGAGCAGTACTTC
TRBV7-2,-,TRBJ2-1,-,CASSLAEGSGSRSYNEQFF,TGTGCCAGCAGCTTAGCGGAGGGCAGCGGTTCCCGCTCCTACAATGAGCAGTTCTTC
TRBV6-5,TRBD1,TRBJ1-1,-,CASSIGTEANTEAFF,TGTGCCAGCAGTATTGGGACAGAGGCTAACACTGAAGCTTTCTTT
TRBV20-1,-,TRBJ2-5,-,CSGTVRETQYF,TGCAGTGGAACGGTACGAGAGACCCAGTACTTC
TRBV11-2,-,TRBJ2-3,-,CASSSGQTDTQYF,TGTGCCAGCAGCTCCGGACAGACAGATACGCAGTATTTT
TRBV3-1,TRBD2,TRBJ2-3,-,CASSLVAGGLTDTQYF,TGTGCCAGCAGCCTGGTAGCGGGGGGACTCACAGATACGCAGTATTTT
TRBV28,-,TRBJ1-2,-,CASSPRWTINYGYTF,TGTGCCAGCAGTCCACGGTGGACGATAAACTATGGCTACACCTTC
TRBV6-2/TRBV6-3,-,TRBJ1-1,-,CASSYAGVGNTEAFF,TGTGCCAGCAGTTACGCAGGGGTCGGGAACACTGAAGCTTTCTTT
TRBV20-1,TRBD1,TRBJ1-2,-,CSSRQGGYGYTF,TGCAGTTCAAGACAGGGTGGCTATGGCTACACCTTC
TRBV18,TRBD1,TRBJ1-1,-,CASSPGTGDTEAFF,TGTGCCAGCTCACCAGGAACAGGGGACACTGAAGCTTTCTTT
TRBV14,-,TRBJ2-6,-,CASRIGSSGANVLTF,TGTGCCAGCAGGATAGGGAGCTCTGGGGCCAACGTCCTGACTTTC
TRBV2,TRBD1,TRBJ2-7,-,CASSEDRGQTYEQYF,TGTGCCAGCAGTGAGGACAGGGGGCAGACCTACGAGCAGTACTTC